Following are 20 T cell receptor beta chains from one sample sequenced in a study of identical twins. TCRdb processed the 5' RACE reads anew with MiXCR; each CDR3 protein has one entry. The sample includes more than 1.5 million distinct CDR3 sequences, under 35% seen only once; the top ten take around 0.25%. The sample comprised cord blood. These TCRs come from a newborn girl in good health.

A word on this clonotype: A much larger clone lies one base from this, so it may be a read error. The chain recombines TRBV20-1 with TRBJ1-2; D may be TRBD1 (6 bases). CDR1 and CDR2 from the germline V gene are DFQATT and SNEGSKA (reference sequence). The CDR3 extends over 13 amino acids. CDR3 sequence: CSARRDNVYGHTF. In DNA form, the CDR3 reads TGCAGTGCTAGACGGGACAATGTCTATGGCCACACCTTC.

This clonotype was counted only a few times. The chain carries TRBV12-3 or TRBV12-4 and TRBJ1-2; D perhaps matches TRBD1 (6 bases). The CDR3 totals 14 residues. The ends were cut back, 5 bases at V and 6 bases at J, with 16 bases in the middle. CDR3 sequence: CASSGGGRMNGYTF. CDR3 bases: TGTGCCAGCAGTGGAGGGGGGCGAATGAATGGCTACACCTTC.

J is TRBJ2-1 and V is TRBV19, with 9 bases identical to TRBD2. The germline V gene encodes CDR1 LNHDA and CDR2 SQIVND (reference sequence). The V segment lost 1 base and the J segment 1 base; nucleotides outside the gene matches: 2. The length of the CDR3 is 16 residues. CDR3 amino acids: CASSIGLAGSYNEQFF. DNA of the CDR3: TGTGCCAGTAGTATAGGCCTAGCGGGGTCCTACAATGAGCAGTTCTTC. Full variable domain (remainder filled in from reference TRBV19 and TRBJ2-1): DGGITQSPKYLFRKEGQNVTLSCEQNLNHDAMYWYRQDPGQGLRLIYYSQIVNDFQKGDIAEGYSVSREKKESFPLTVTSAQKNPTAFYLCASSIGLAGSYNEQFFGPGTRLTVL.

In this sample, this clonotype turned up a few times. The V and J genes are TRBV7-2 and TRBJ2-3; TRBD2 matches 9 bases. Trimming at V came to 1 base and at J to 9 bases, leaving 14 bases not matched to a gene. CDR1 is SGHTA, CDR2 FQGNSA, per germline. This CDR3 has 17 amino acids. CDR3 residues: CASSLVGTSRVHPTQYF. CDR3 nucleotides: TGTGCCAGCAGCTTAGTCGGGACTAGCCGTGTCCACCCCACGCAGTATTTT. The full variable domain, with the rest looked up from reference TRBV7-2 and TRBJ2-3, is GAGVSQSPSNKVTEKGKDVELRCDPISGHTALYWYRQSLGQGLEFLIYFQGNSAPDKSGLPSDRFSAERTGGSVSTLTIQRTQQEDSAVYLCASSLVGTSRVHPTQYFGPGTRLTVL.

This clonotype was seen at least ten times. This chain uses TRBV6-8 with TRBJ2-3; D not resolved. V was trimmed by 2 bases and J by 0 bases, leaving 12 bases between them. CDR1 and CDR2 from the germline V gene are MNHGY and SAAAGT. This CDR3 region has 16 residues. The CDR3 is CASSYPLGASTDTQYF. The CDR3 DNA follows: TGTGCCAGCAGTTACCCGCTTGGAGCTAGCACAGATACGCAGTATTTT.

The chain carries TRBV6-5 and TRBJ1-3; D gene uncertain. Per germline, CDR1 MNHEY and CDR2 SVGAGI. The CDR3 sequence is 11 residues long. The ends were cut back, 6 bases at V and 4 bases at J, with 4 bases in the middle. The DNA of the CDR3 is TGTGCCAGCAGAAGGGGAAACACCATATATTTT. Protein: CASRRGNTIYF.

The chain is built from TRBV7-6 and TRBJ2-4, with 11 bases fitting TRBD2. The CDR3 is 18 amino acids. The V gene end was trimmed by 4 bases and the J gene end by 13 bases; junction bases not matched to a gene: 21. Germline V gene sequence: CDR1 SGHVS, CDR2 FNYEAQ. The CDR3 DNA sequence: TGTGCCAGCAGCTCTAACCCCTACACTAGCGGGAGTGACAATGAGCAGTACTTC. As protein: CASSSNPYTSGSDNEQYF.

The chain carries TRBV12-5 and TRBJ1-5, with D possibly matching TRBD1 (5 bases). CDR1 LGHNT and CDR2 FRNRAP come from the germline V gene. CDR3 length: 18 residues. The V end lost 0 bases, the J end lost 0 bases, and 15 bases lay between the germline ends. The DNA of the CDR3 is TGTGCTAGTGGTTTGGTGGGGCCTGGAGGCTCTAGCAATCAGCCCCAGCATTTT. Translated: CASGLVGPGGSSNQPQHF.

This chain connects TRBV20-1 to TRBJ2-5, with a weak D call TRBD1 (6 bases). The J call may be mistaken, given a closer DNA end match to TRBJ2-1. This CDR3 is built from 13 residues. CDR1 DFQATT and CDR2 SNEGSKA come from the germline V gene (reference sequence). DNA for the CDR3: TGCAGTGCTACCGGGACGGGACAAGAGACCCAGTTCTTC. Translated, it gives CSATGTGQETQFF.

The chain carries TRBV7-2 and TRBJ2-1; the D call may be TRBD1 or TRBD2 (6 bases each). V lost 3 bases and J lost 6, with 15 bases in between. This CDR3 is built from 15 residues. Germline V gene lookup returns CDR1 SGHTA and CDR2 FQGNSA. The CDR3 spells CASSFIGGLCNEQFF. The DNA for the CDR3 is TGTGCCAGCAGCTTTATCGGGGGCCTCTGCAATGAGCAGTTCTTC.

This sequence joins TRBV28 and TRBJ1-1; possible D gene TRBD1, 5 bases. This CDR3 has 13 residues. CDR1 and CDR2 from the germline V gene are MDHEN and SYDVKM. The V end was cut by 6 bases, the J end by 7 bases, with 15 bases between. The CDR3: CASREDTRYEAFF. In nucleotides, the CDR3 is TGTGCCAGCAGAGAGGACACACGTTATGAAGCTTTCTTT. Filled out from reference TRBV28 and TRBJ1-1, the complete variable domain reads DVKVTQSSRYLVKRTGEKVFLECVQDMDHENMFWYRQDPGLGLRLIYFSYDVKMKEKGDIPEGYSVSREKKERFSLILESASTNQTSMYLCASREDTRYEAFFGQGTRLTVV.

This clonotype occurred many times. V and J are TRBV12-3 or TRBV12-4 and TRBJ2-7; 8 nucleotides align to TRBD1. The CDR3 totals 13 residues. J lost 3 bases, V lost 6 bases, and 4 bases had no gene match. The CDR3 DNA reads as TGTGCCAGCAGACGGGACAGGTTCTACGAGCAGTACTTC. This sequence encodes CASRRDRFYEQYF.

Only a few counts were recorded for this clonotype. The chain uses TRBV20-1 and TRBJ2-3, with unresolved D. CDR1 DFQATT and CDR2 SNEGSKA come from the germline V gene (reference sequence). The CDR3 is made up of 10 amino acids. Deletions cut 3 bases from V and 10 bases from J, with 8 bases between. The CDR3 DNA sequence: TGCAGTGCTAGTAGGTCACCGCAGTATTTT. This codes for CSASRSPQYF.

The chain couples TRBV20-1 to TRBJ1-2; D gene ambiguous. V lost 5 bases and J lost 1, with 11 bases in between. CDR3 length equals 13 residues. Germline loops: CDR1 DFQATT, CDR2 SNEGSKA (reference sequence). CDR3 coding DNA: TGCAGTGCTTCAGAGCGGGGTAACTATGGCTACACCTTC. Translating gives CSASERGNYGYTF.

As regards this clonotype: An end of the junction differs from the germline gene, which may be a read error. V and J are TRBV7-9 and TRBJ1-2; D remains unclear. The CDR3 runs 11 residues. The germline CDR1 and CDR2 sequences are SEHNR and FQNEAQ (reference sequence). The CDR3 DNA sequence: TGTTCCAGCAGCTTATACGGAGGCTACACCTTC. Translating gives CSSSLYGGYTF. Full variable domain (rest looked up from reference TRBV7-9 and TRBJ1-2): DTGVSQNPRHKITKRGQNVTFRCDPISEHNRLYWYRQTLGQGPEFLTYFQNEAQLEKSRLLSDRFSAERPKGSFSTLEIQRTEQGDSAMYLCSSSLYGGYTFGSGTRLTVV.

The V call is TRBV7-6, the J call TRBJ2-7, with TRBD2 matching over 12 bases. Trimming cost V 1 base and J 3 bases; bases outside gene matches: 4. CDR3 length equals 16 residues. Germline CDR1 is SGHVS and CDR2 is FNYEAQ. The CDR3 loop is CASSLETSGSGYEQYF. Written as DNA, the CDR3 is TGTGCCAGCAGCTTAGAGACTAGCGGGAGCGGCTACGAGCAGTACTTC. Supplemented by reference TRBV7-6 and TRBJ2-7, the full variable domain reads GAGVSQSPRYKVTKRGQDVALRCDPISGHVSLYWYRQALGQGPEFLTYFNYEAQQDKSGLPNDRFSAERPEGSISTLTIQRTEQRDSAMYRCASSLETSGSGYEQYFGPGTRLTVT.

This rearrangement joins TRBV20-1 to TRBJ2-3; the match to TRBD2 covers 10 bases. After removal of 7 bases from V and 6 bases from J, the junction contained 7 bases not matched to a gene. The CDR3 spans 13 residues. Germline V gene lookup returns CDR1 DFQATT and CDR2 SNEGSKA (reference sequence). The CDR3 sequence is CSGLAGEGDTQYF. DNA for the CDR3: TGCAGTGGGCTAGCGGGAGAGGGGGATACGCAGTATTTT.

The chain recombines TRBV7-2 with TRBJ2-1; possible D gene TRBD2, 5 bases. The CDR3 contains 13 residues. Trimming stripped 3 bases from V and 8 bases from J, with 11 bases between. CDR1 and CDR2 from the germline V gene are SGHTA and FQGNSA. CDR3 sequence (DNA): TGTGCCAGCAGCTTTGGAGGCGTTGATGAGCAGTTCTTC. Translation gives CASSFGGVDEQFF.

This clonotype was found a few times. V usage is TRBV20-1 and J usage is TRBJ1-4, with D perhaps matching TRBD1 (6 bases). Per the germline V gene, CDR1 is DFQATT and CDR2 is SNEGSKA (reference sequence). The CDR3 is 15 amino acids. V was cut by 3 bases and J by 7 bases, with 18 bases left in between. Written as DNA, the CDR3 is TGCAGTGCTAGCGGGAGGCAGGGGCATGGTGAAAAACTGTTTTTT. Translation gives CSASGRQGHGEKLFF.

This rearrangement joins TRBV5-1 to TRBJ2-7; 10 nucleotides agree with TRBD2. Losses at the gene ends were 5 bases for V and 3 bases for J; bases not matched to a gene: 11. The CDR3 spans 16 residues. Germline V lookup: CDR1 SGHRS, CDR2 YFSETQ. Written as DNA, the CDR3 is TGCGCCAGCAGACTAGCGGGAAAGCCCGGAGGCTACGAGCAGTACTTC. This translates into CASRLAGKPGGYEQYF.